These T cell receptor beta chains were read from a single sample in a study of shared clonotypes between healthy human individuals. Libraries were prepared by immunoSEQ multiplex PCR; TCRdb keeps only in-frame clonotypes and omits some of them. The sample comprises 2 million or so clones, about 95% of which are singletons, and approximately 1.2% rests with the top ten. The source material was naive CD8+ T cells sorted from blood. The receptors were sampled from a man younger than 35 in good health. CDR3s include the opening cysteine and the closing phenylalanine or tryptophan. The D gene is left open where the match is weak. Size is stated for part of the rows, as once, few or many counts, or as a class when the clone is expanded.

j_call	clone_size	d_call	v_call	cdr3_length	cdr3_aa	cdr3_nt
TRBJ1-2	-	-	TRBV4-1	14	CASSLNQGSYGYTF	TGCGCCAGCAGCCTAAATCAGGGGAGCTATGGCTACACCTTC
TRBJ2-5	-	-	TRBV30	12	CAWSELGETQYF	TGTGCCTGGAGTGAGTTGGGCGAGACCCAGTACTTC
TRBJ2-7	-	-	TRBV2	14	CASVGQGHTYEQYF	TGTGCCAGTGTAGGGCAGGGCCATACCTACGAGCAGTACTTC
TRBJ2-7	-	TRBD2	TRBV7-9	13	CASSLGGLDEQYF	TGTGCCAGCAGCTTAGGGGGACTAGACGAGCAGTACTTC
TRBJ1-1	-	-	TRBV28	14	CASSLTVGGTEAFF	TGTGCCAGCAGCTTGACAGTGGGGGGGACTGAAGCTTTCTTT
TRBJ2-7	-	-	TRBV19	13	CASSPGESYEQYF	TGTGCCAGTAGCCCAGGGGAGAGCTACGAGCAGTACTTC
TRBJ1-2	-	-	TRBV6-5	15	CASRPRGGMEYGYTF	TGTGCCAGCAGACCCCGGGGAGGGATGGAGTATGGCTACACCTTC
TRBJ1-3	-	-	TRBV5-8	16	CASSLSSSGSGNTIYF	TGTGCCAGCAGCTTGTCATCGTCAGGGTCTGGAAACACCATATATTTT
TRBJ2-7	-	TRBD2	TRBV9	15	CASSAGTSGIYEQYF	TGTGCCAGCAGCGCAGGGACTAGCGGAATCTACGAGCAGTACTTC
TRBJ2-7	-	-	TRBV18	12	CASTKNLYEQYF	TGTGCCAGCACCAAAAACCTCTACGAGCAGTACTTC
TRBJ2-3	-	-	TRBV10-3	17	CAISPGRADTSTDTQYF	TGTGCCATCAGTCCCGGCAGGGCGGACACTAGCACAGATACGCAGTATTTT
TRBJ2-7	-	TRBD2	TRBV30	17	CAWSAGLTGTSGMEQYF	TGTGCCTGGAGTGCAGGGTTAACCGGGACTAGCGGGATGGAGCAGTACTTC
TRBJ2-7	once	-	TRBV5-1	14	CASSPEDYSYEQYF	TGCGCCAGCAGCCCCGAAGACTACTCCTACGAGCAGTACTTC
TRBJ1-2	-	-	TRBV2	13	CASRLGVGYGYTF	TGTGCCAGCAGGCTAGGCGTGGGCTATGGCTACACCTTC
TRBJ2-7	-	-	TRBV25-1	12	CASSELGVEQYF	TGTGCCAGCAGTGAATTGGGGGTCGAGCAGTACTTC
TRBJ2-1	-	-	TRBV4-3	19	CASSQDWDSELSSYNEQFF	TGCGCCAGCAGCCAAGATTGGGACTCAGAACTGAGCTCCTACAATGAGCAGTTCTTC
TRBJ2-7	-	-	TRBV2	12	CATSGLSYEQYF	TGTGCCACCTCGGGCCTCTCCTACGAGCAGTACTTC
TRBJ1-6	-	TRBD1	TRBV13	14	CASSSDRGNSPLHF	TGTGCCAGCAGCTCCGACAGGGGTAATTCACCCCTCCACTTT
TRBJ2-6	-	-	TRBV6-6	15	CASSSQGSGANVLTF	TGTGCCAGCAGTTCCCAGGGTTCTGGGGCCAACGTCCTGACTTTC
TRBJ2-2	-	TRBD1	TRBV4-1	14	CASSHGQGTGELFF	TGCGCCAGCAGCCATGGACAGGGCACCGGGGAGCTGTTTTTT
TRBJ2-5	-	-	TRBV9	14	CASSVGGSQETQYF	TGTGCCAGCAGCGTAGGAGGGTCTCAAGAGACCCAGTACTTC
TRBJ1-1	-	TRBD1	TRBV19	17	CASSIVDRVGYRGLAFF	TGTGCCAGTAGTATTGTGGACAGGGTAGGCTACCGAGGATTGGCTTTCTTT
TRBJ2-3	-	TRBD2	TRBV7-9	16	CASRPDSGGTTDTQYF	TGTGCCAGCAGACCAGATAGCGGGGGGACCACAGATACGCAGTATTTT
TRBJ2-7	-	-	TRBV4-1	13	CASGEKVSYEQYF	TGCGCCAGCGGTGAAAAAGTATCCTACGAGCAGTACTTC
TRBJ1-2	-	-	TRBV4-1	15	CASSQEHRGGYGYTF	TGCGCCAGCAGCCAAGAGCACCGAGGGGGCTATGGCTACACCTTC
TRBJ2-7	-	-	TRBV4-1	13	CASSQGLAYEQYF	TGCGCCAGCAGCCAGGGTCTAGCCTACGAGCAGTACTTC
TRBJ1-5	-	-	TRBV5-4	16	CASNNIPREGRQPQHF	TGTGCCAGCAACAACATCCCCAGGGAAGGTCGGCAGCCCCAGCATTTT
TRBJ2-7	-	-	TRBV14	15	CASSQVWGKGYEQYF	TGTGCCAGCAGCCAAGTATGGGGTAAGGGCTACGAGCAGTACTTC
TRBJ2-7	-	TRBD2	TRBV4-1	15	CASSPGTSENDEQYF	TGCGCCAGCAGCCCAGGGACTAGCGAGAATGACGAGCAGTACTTC
TRBJ2-1	-	-	TRBV2	15	CASSGAQGQYNEQFF	TGTGCCAGCAGTGGTGCCCAGGGGCAGTACAATGAGCAGTTCTTC
TRBJ1-2	-	-	TRBV28	13	CASNSQGLDGYTF	TGTGCCAGCAATTCACAGGGACTCGACGGCTACACCTTC
TRBJ1-2	once	-	TRBV5-4	14	CASSYHGTPYGYTF	TGTGCCAGCAGCTATCATGGGACCCCCTATGGCTACACCTTC
TRBJ1-2	-	TRBD1	TRBV7-2	15	CASSPDRDTYYGYTF	TGTGCCAGCAGCCCTGACAGGGATACTTACTATGGCTACACCTTC
TRBJ2-2	-	TRBD2	TRBV14	14	CASSVLAGMGELFF	TGTGCCAGCAGCGTACTAGCGGGGATGGGGGAGCTGTTTTTT
TRBJ2-1	-	-	TRBV5-6	14	CASSKGHFSDEQFF	TGTGCCAGCAGCAAGGGACATTTTTCGGATGAGCAGTTCTTC
TRBJ2-7	-	-	TRBV27	15	CASSFGAGIVFEQYF	TGTGCCAGCAGTTTCGGGGCGGGTATAGTTTTCGAGCAGTACTTC
TRBJ1-3	once	-	TRBV13	14	CASSLEGDGNTIYF	TGTGCCAGCAGCTTAGAAGGCGACGGAAACACCATATATTTT
TRBJ2-7	-	-	TRBV27	13	CASSLIDGYEQYF	TGTGCCAGCAGTTTAATAGACGGGTACGAGCAGTACTTC
TRBJ2-5	-	-	TRBV9	14	CASSAGDYQETQYF	TGTGCCAGCAGCGCGGGGGACTACCAAGAGACCCAGTACTTC
TRBJ2-1	-	-	TRBV5-1	16	CASSLDFEGEDNEQFF	TGCGCCAGCAGCTTGGACTTCGAGGGGGAAGACAATGAGCAGTTCTTC
TRBJ1-1	-	-	TRBV4-1	14	CASSQPGELIRAFF	TGCGCCAGCAGCCAGCCAGGGGAGCTTATTCGAGCTTTCTTT
TRBJ2-2	once	-	TRBV4-1	17	CASSQGGAGSVTGELFF	TGCGCCAGCAGCCAAGGGGGGGCAGGGAGCGTCACCGGGGAGCTGTTTTTT
TRBJ1-2	-	-	TRBV19	15	CASREGLNPIYGYTF	TGTGCCAGTAGAGAAGGACTCAACCCCATCTATGGCTACACCTTC
TRBJ2-3	-	-	TRBV5-1	16	CASSLGVGRSPDTQYF	TGCGCCAGCAGCTTGGGGGTCGGGCGGAGCCCAGATACGCAGTATTTT
TRBJ2-2	-	-	TRBV15	16	CATSRPNEGSTGELFF	TGTGCCACCAGCAGACCCAACGAAGGGTCCACCGGGGAGCTGTTTTTT
TRBJ2-7	-	-	TRBV5-1	15	CASSLSSAGDYEQYF	TGCGCCAGCAGCTTGTCGTCGGCAGGAGACTACGAGCAGTACTTC
TRBJ2-1	-	-	TRBV5-1	16	CASSPHTVSSYNEQFF	TGCGCCAGCAGCCCCCACACGGTCAGCTCCTACAATGAGCAGTTCTTC
TRBJ2-7	once	-	TRBV6-1	16	CASSESRLPGAYEQYF	TGTGCCAGCAGTGAATCGAGACTACCCGGGGCCTACGAGCAGTACTTC
TRBJ2-1	once	TRBD2	TRBV25-1	15	CASSETGGGAGEQFF	TGTGCCAGCAGTGAAACAGGCGGGGGGGCTGGAGAGCAGTTCTTC
TRBJ2-5	-	TRBD1	TRBV11-3	14	CASSPGQGVETQYF	TGTGCCAGCAGCCCGGGACAGGGCGTGGAGACCCAGTACTTC
TRBJ1-3	-	-	TRBV30	14	CAGEMYSSGNTIYF	TGTGCCGGAGAAATGTACAGCTCTGGAAACACCATATATTTT
TRBJ2-6	-	-	TRBV4-3	18	CASSQGPGIQSGANVLTF	TGCGCCAGCAGCCAAGGGCCAGGCATTCAATCTGGGGCCAACGTCCTGACTTTC
TRBJ2-5	few	-	TRBV4-2	12	CASSELGETQYF	TGTGCCAGCAGCGAACTAGGGGAGACCCAGTACTTC
TRBJ2-3	once	-	TRBV5-1	15	CASSLVPGDTDTQYF	TGCGCCAGCAGCTTGGTCCCGGGGGACACAGATACGCAGTATTTT
TRBJ1-3	-	-	TRBV19	15	CASSISISSGNTIYF	TGTGCCAGTAGTATATCAATCAGCTCTGGAAACACCATATATTTT